This T cell receptor beta chain derives from a study of OX40 agonist ivuxolimab in advanced cancers. Study-wide context: Ivuxolimab was a fully human IgG2 agonistic monoclonal antibody targeting the costimulatory receptor OX40 (CD134). Intravenous ivuxolimab was administered to patients every 2 weeks at six dose levels: 0.01, 0.1, 0.3, 1.5, 3 and 10 mg/kg. Of the roughly 51 dose-escalation patients, hepatocellular carcinoma was present in approximately 20, melanoma in about 15, renal cell carcinoma in 9 and head and neck cancer in 9. A male proportion of roughly 80% and a mean age of about 60 years, ranging from about 23 to 79, were recorded for the dose-escalation cohort. Patients were allowed to have had prior anti-PD-1, anti-PD-L1 or anti-CTLA-4 therapy, and around 41% of the dose-escalation patients had previously received checkpoint inhibitors. Three dose-escalation patients achieved partial responses, one with hepatocellular carcinoma and two with cutaneous melanoma. The purpose of peripheral TCRbeta sequencing was to test whether ivuxolimab changed TCR sequence diversity and led to clonal T-cell expansion. The paper reports the monotherapy dose-escalation portion (N ≈ 50 patients) of the phase I ivuxolimab trial.

What the research found in general, with its limitations: After ivuxolimab, CD8+ T cells had more expanded clones than CD4+ T cells on average. Low levels of normalized T-cell clonal expansion were also seen in some patients who did not respond. In the 0.1-3.0 mg/kg groups, partial responders were among the patients with the lowest normalized peripheral clonal expansion, particularly in CD8+ T cells. At doses of 0.1 to 3.0 mg/kg, clonal expansion of both CD4+ and CD8+ blood T cells was observed from baseline to week 6. Antigen specificity was not determined for the clonally expanded peripheral T cells.

To sequence the TCRbeta CDR3 region, genomic DNA was isolated from the sorted cells. The immunoSEQ Assay was used for sequencing of TCRbeta CDR3 regions. TCRdb took over this immuneACCESS table, retaining in-frame rearrangements with V and J assigned. Such tables are incomplete; in checked studies, under half of the missing clones stem from an unresolved V gene, and the remainder is unexplained. This sample has around 66,000 clones in its table, and 82% of those were observed once. The ten largest clones take up roughly 6.8% of the sample. Trimming leaves V shorter by 5 bases and J shorter by 2 bases, with the junction holding 6 bases beyond the gene matches. The germline V gene (reference sequence) provides CDR1 SEHNR and CDR2 FQNEAQ. The CDR3, cysteine through phenylalanine, is 16 amino acids long. Only the CDR3 part of the read is kept: 48 bases, read in frame from the first base. A word on this clone: It has no known antigen specificity. Base qualities are not at hand, and no much larger clone is one base apart.

Patients with a history of autoimmune disease or receiving systemic immunosuppression were excluded from the trial. Peripheral blood for TCR sequencing was collected from all dose cohorts at baseline, on cycle 4 day 1, and on cycle 7 day 1. Samples came from an open-label, multicenter, first-in-human phase I dose-escalation trial of ivuxolimab. Adults with locally advanced or metastatic head and neck squamous cell, hepatocellular, melanoma or renal cell carcinoma were enrolled in the trial. CD4+ and CD8+ T cells were sorted separately from peripheral blood before TCR sequencing. In this chain, TRBV7-9 is recombined with TRBJ2-2, and 9 bases in between align with TRBD1. Sequences were derived from CD4+ or CD8+ T cells sorted from blood, sampled in a trial of the OX40 agonist ivuxolimab. The receptor comes from an adult with an advanced solid tumor such as melanoma, head and neck, liver or kidney cancer. The sequenced DNA: TGTGCCAGCAGCAAAGGGACAGGGTATAACACCGGGGAGCTGTTTTTT. It codes for CASSKGTGYNTGELFF.